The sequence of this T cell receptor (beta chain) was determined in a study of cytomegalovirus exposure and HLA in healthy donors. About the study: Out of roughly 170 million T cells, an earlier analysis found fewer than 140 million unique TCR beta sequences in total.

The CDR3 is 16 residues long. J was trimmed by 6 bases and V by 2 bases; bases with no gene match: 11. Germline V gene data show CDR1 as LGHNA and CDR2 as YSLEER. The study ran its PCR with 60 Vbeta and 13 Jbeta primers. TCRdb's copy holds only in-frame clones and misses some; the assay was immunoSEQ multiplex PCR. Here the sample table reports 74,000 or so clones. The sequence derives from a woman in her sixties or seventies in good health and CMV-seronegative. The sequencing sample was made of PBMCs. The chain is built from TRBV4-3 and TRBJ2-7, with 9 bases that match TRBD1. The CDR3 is CASSQIFDRGKSEQYF. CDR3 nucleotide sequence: TGCGCCAGCAGCCAAATTTTCGACAGGGGGAAGAGCGAGCAGTACTTC.